This TCR beta chain is from a study of long-term antiretroviral therapy in people with HIV. Study results and limitations: Post-treatment diversity went higher with ART but stayed below transplant donor controls. Whereas controls had wider CDR3 length ranges, HIV repertoires had narrower ones. Blood collection from about 2003 to 2018 possibly occurred under older ART regimens.

The V gene's germline CDR1 is MNHNS and CDR2 SASEGT. This CDR3 is 20 amino acids long. The V end lost 4 bases, the J end lost 1 base, and 28 bases lay between the germline ends. As concerns this clone: Its antigen is unknown.

Survey-level resolution applied to immunoSEQ assay v3.0. The repertoire was sequenced with immunoSEQ multiplex PCR; TCRdb's copy has only in-frame clones and lacks some. The profile covers around 21,000 clones, with around four fifths appearing a single time and about 4% taken by the ten largest. The receptor was derived from a young man with HIV. The sample consisted of unsorted PBMCs, taken about 4 years after starting antiretroviral therapy. The chain has TRBV6-1 and TRBJ1-1, with D possibly TRBD1 on 5 matching bases. CDR3 residues: CASSATIVLLAGRENTEAFF. In DNA form, the CDR3 reads TGTGCCAGCAGTGCTACGATCGTTCTGTTGGCAGGGAGGGAGAACACTGAAGCTTTCTTT.